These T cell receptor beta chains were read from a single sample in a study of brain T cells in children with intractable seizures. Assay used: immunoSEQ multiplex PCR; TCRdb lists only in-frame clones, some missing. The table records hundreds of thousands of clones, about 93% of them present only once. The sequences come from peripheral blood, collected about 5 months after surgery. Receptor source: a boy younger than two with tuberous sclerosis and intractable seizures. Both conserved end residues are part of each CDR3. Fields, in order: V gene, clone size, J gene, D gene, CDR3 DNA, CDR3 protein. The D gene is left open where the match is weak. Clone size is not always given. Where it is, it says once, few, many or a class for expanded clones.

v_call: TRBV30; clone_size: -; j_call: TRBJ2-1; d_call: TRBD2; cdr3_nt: TGTGCCTGGAGTGGACTAGCGGCGGATGAGCAGTTCTTC; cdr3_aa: CAWSGLAADEQFF
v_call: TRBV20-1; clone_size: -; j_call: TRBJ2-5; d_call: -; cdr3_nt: TGCAGTGCTAGAGATGTGGTGGACCAGTACTTC; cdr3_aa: CSARDVVDQYF
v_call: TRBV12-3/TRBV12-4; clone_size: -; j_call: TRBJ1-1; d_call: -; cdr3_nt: TGTGCCAGCAGTTTAGAGAGACACACTGAAGCTTTCTTT; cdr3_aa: CASSLERHTEAFF
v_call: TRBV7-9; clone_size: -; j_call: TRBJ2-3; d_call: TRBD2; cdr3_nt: TGTGCCAGCAGCTCCCTCGAACTAGCGGGAGTCCGAGATACGCAGTATTTT; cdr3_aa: CASSSLELAGVRDTQYF
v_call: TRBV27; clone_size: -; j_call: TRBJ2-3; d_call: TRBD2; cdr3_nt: TGTGCCAGCAGTTTCACTAGCGGGACAGATACGCAGTATTTT; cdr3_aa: CASSFTSGTDTQYF
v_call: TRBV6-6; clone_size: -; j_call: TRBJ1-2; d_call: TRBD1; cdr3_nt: TGTGCCAGCAGTTACTCGGGGACAGGACCTAAATATGGCTACACCTTC; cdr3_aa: CASSYSGTGPKYGYTF
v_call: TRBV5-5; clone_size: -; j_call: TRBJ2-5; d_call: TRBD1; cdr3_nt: TGTGCCAGCAGCCTGGGGACAGGGGTTCAAGAGACCCAGTACTTC; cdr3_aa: CASSLGTGVQETQYF
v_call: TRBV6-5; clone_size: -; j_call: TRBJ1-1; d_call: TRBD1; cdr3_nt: TGTGCCAGCAACCCCGGGGACAGGAACATGAAAGCTTTCTTT; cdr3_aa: CASNPGDRNMKAFF
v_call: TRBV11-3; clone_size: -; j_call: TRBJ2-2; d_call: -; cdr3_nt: TGTGCCAGCAGATCCCCAGGGGAGGCGGGATCCGGGGAGCTGTTTTTT; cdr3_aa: CASRSPGEAGSGELFF
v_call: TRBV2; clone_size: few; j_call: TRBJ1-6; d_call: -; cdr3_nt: TGTGCCAGCAGTGAAGGGGTTGGCAGGGGAAATTCACCCCTCCACTTT; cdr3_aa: CASSEGVGRGNSPLHF
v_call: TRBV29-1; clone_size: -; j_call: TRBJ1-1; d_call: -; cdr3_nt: TGCAGCGTTGAAGGAGACATGTCGGGTGGCACTGAAGCTTTCTTT; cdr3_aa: CSVEGDMSGGTEAFF
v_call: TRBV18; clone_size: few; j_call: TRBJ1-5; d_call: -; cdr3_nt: TGTGCCAGCTCACACGAGGGCAATCAGCCCCAGCATTTT; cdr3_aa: CASSHEGNQPQHF
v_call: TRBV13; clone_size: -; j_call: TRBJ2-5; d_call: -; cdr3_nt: TGTGCCAGCGCGGGGGCAGGGGGCTTGACGGAGACCCAGTACTTC; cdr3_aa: CASAGAGGLTETQYF
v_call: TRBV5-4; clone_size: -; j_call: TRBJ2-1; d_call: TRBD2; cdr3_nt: TGTGCCAGCAGCCCACTAGCGGGGACCTACAATGAGCAGTTCTTC; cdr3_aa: CASSPLAGTYNEQFF
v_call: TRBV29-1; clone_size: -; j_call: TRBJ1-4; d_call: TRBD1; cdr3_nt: TGCAGCGTTGGGGGGGACAGTAATGAAAAACTGTTTTTT; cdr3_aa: CSVGGDSNEKLFF
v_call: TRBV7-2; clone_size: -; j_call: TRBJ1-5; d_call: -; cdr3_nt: TGTGCCAGCGCGTCAAGGCGGAATCAGCCCCAGCATTTT; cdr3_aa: CASASRRNQPQHF
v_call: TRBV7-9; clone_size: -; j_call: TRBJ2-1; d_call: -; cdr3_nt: TGTGCCAGCAGCCTATACAGCTCAGATGAGCAGTTCTTC; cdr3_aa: CASSLYSSDEQFF
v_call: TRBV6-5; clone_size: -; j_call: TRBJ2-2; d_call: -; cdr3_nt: TGTGCCACTGGGGAGGGGGTTCAGAGGTTGTTTTTT; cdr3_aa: CATGEGVQRLFF
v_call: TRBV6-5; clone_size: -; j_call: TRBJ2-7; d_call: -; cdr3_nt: TGTGCCAGCAGTTACTCGGCAGAGCGCCCCTCCGAGCAGTACTTC; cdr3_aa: CASSYSAERPSEQYF
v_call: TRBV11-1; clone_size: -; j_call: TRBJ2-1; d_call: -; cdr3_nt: TGTGCCAGCAGCTTTGGGATTTCGGGGATCGATGAGCAGTTCTTC; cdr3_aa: CASSFGISGIDEQFF
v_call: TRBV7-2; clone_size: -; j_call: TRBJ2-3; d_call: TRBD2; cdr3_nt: TGTGCCAGCAGCTTATCCCGGATTAGCGGGGGGGCCGCAGATACGCAGTATTTT; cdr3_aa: CASSLSRISGGAADTQYF
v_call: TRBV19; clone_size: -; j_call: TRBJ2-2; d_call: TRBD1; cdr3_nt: TGTGCCAGTAACCAGGCCGGGACAGGGGACACCGGGGAGCTGTTTTTT; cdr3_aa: CASNQAGTGDTGELFF
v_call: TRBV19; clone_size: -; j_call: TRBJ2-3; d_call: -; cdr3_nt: TGTGCCAGTAGTATAGGCGTCGGGAAAGGCACAGATACGCAGTATTTT; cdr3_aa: CASSIGVGKGTDTQYF
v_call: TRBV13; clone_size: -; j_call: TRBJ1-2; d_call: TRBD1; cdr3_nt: TGTGCCAGCAGCTTAGGCCGGACAGGATATGGCTACACCTTC; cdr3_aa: CASSLGRTGYGYTF
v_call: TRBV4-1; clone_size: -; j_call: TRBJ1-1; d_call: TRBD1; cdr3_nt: TGCGCCAGCAGCCACCCCGGGACAGCAGAAGCTTTCTTT; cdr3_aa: CASSHPGTAEAFF
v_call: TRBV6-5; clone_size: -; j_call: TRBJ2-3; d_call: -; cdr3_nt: TGTGCCAGCAGTTACGAGAAGGGAGTGACAGATACGCAGTATTTT; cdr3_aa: CASSYEKGVTDTQYF
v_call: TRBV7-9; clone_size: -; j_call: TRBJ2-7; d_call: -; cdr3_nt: TGTGCCAGCAGCTTGTCAGGGAGGTGGAACGAGCAGTACTTC; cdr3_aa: CASSLSGRWNEQYF
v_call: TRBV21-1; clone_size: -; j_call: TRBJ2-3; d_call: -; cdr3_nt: TGTGCCAGCAGCAAAGTGGGCCGGGAGGGCGTGGATACGCAGTATTTT; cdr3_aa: CASSKVGREGVDTQYF
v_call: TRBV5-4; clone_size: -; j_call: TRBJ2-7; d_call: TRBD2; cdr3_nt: TGTGCCAGCAGCAACGGGGGGGGGTACGAGCAGTACTTC; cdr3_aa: CASSNGGGYEQYF